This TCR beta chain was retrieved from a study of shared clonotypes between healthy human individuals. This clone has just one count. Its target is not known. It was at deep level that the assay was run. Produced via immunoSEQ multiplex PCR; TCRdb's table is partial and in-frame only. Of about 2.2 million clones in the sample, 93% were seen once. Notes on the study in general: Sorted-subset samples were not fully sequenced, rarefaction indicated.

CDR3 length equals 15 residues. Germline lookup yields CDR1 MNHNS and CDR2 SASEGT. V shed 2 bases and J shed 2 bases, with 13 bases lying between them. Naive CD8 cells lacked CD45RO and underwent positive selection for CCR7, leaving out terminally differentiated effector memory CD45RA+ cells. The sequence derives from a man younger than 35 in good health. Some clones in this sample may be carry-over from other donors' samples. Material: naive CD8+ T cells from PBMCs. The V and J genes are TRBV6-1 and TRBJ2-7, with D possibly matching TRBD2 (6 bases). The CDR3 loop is CASSEWERVTYEQYF. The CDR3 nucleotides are TGTGCCAGCAGTGAATGGGAGCGGGTTACCTACGAGCAGTACTTC.